This entry lists 25 T cell receptor beta chains sequenced from one sample in a study of T cells in Graves' hyperthyroidism and ophthalmopathy. What was amplified from RNA transcripts were TCR beta CDR3 regions. With the HTBI primer set, the TCR CDR3 went through a first round of RT-PCR. TCRdb processed the multiplex PCR reads anew with MiXCR; each CDR3 protein has one entry. The sample shows 300,000 to 450,000 distinct CDR3 sequences, 17% of them seen only once. The specimen sequenced was blood. These receptors were collected from a woman aged 30 to 39 with Graves' hyperthyroidism that later progressed to Graves' ophthalmopathy.

This clonotype has a count of ten or more. The rearrangement uses TRBV28 and TRBJ2-7, with no clear D. In germline, CDR1 is MDHEN, CDR2 SYDVKM. V shed 8 bases and J shed 7 bases, with 21 bases lying between them. The CDR3 spans 14 residues. The CDR3 loop reads CASQPGSIKWEQYF. In DNA, the CDR3 is TGTGCCAGCCAACCCGGCAGCATAAAGTGGGAGCAGTACTTC.

This clonotype is a singleton in its sample. CDR3 sequence (DNA): TGTGCCAGCAGTGAGACACGTTCGAGCGCTGAAGCTTTCTTT. Protein: CASSETRSSAEAFF. The chain employs TRBV2 and TRBJ1-1; no definite D call. V was clipped by 3 bases and J by 6 bases, with 14 bases between them. CDR3 length: 14 residues. Looked up from germline, CDR1 is SNHLY and CDR2 is FYNNEI.

The CDR3 nucleotides are TGCGCCAGCAGCCAGTACCAGGGCATGAACACTGAAGCTTTCTTT. Protein sequence: CASSQYQGMNTEAFF. J is TRBJ1-1 and V is TRBV4-1, with D possibly TRBD1 on 5 matching bases. Looked up from germline, CDR1 is MGHRA and CDR2 is YSYEKL. This CDR3 comprises 15 residues. V was shortened by 3 bases and J by 0 bases, with 11 bases between the two germline ends.

This clonotype has more than one count but fewer than ten. In DNA, the CDR3 is TGTGCCAGCAGCCAAGGAGGTACAGTCACCTACGAGCAGTACTTC. Its protein is CASSQGGTVTYEQYF. The chain uses TRBV3-1 and TRBJ2-7; D is unresolved. Germline V gives CDR1 LGHDT, CDR2 YNNKEL (reference sequence). This CDR3 is 15 amino acids long. Trimming removed 1 base from V and 2 bases from J, with 12 bases in between.

In its sample, this clonotype was seen many times. The rearrangement uses TRBV25-1 and TRBJ2-1; possible D gene TRBD1, 5 bases. Looked up from germline, CDR1 is MGHDK and CDR2 is SYGVNS. The V end lost 4 bases, the J end lost 7 bases, and 11 bases lay between the germline ends. This CDR3 comprises 13 residues. DNA of the CDR3: TGTGCCAGCAGTGGATTGGGGCGGAATGAGCAGTTCTTC. Protein sequence: CASSGLGRNEQFF.

This chain joins TRBV12-3 or TRBV12-4 and TRBJ1-1; a weak D match, TRBD1 (5 bases). The V end was cut by 5 bases, the J end by 1 base, with 29 bases between. The CDR3 runs to 20 residues. The CDR3 loop reads CASSPFGVGDQPQPNTEAFF. In DNA, the CDR3 is TGTGCCAGCAGTCCTTTCGGGGTGGGGGACCAGCCCCAGCCGAACACTGAAGCTTTCTTT.

This clonotype has only a few counts. The chain links TRBV6-1 to TRBJ2-3; the D is unclear. Trimming cost V 7 bases and J 2 bases, with 16 bases left between them. The CDR3 sequence is 15 residues long. Germline V CDR1 and CDR2: MNHNS, SASEGT. CDR3 coding DNA: TGTGCCAGCATAAATGGGGAAGCCAACACAGATACGCAGTATTTT. This sequence encodes CASINGEANTDTQYF.

This clonotype appeared a few times. The chain couples TRBV4-1 to TRBJ2-5, with D perhaps being TRBD1 or TRBD2 (5 bases each). V gave up 3 bases and J gave up 4 bases, with 12 bases separating them. Germline CDR1 and CDR2: MGHRA and YSYEKL. The length of the CDR3 is 14 residues. CDR3 sequence: CASSQGWGSETQYF. CDR3 sequence (DNA): TGCGCCAGCAGCCAGGGATGGGGGTCAGAGACCCAGTACTTC.

This clonotype was seen a handful of times. The chain carries TRBV5-6 and TRBJ2-7; maybe TRBD2 (6 bases). CDR3 length: 15 residues. V shed 7 bases and J shed 5 bases, with 22 bases lying between them. The germline CDR1 and CDR2 sequences are SGHDT and YYEEEE. The DNA of the CDR3 is TGTGCCAGCCGCACAGCGGGTGTTGGGTCGGACGAGCAGTACTTC. Its translation: CASRTAGVGSDEQYF.

J is TRBJ2-7 and V is TRBV27, with 15 bases fitting TRBD2. Germline V CDR1 and CDR2: MNHEY, SMNVEV (reference sequence). Trimming at V came to 3 bases and at J to 6 bases, leaving 3 bases not matched to a gene. The CDR3 is 15 amino acids. Written as DNA, the CDR3 is TGTGCCAGCAGTTTCGGACTAGCGGGAGGGTTCGAGCAGTACTTC. Translated: CASSFGLAGGFEQYF.

In its sample, this clonotype was seen many times. The chain has TRBV2 and TRBJ1-2; no clear D. V lost 4 bases, J lost 1 base, and 10 bases lay in between. The CDR3 is 14 residues long. Germline V CDR1 and CDR2: SNHLY, FYNNEI. CDR3 coding DNA: TGTGCCAGCAGTGGGTCGGCGGATAACTATGGCTACACCTTC. It yields the protein CASSGSADNYGYTF.

The gene calls are TRBV19 and TRBJ1-4, with a tentative D call TRBD1 (5 bases). Looked up from germline, CDR1 is LNHDA and CDR2 is SQIVND (reference sequence). Trimming took 3 bases from V and 10 from J, leaving 18 bases between them. The CDR3 covers 15 residues. The CDR3 loop reads CASSIPAREGRKLFF. CDR3 DNA sequence: TGTGCCAGTAGTATCCCCGCCAGGGAGGGGAGAAAACTGTTTTTT.

The sample holds many counts of this clonotype. The V gene is TRBV24-1, the J gene TRBJ2-6; no definite D call. There are 13 residues in the CDR3. From germline, CDR1 is KGHDR and CDR2 SFDVKD. V was clipped by 9 bases and J by 0 bases, with 5 bases between them. The CDR3 region is CATRDSGANVLTF. The CDR3 nucleotides read TGTGCCACCCGCGACTCTGGGGCCAACGTCCTGACTTTC.

The chain combines TRBV13 with TRBJ2-5, with 7 bases matching TRBD1. The CDR3 extends over 16 amino acids. Germline V gives CDR1 PRHDT, CDR2 FYEKMQ (reference sequence). Trimming removed 4 bases from V and 7 bases from J; junction bases left unmatched: 15. Here the CDR3 reads CASSSRGYELRGTQYF. The CDR3 DNA sequence: TGTGCCAGCAGCTCCAGGGGGTATGAATTACGTGGGACCCAGTACTTC. Full variable domain (rest looked up from reference TRBV13 and TRBJ2-5): AAGVIQSPRHLIKEKRETATLKCYPIPRHDTVYWYQQGPGQDPQFLISFYEKMQSDKGSIPDRFSAQQFSDYHSELNMSSLELGDSALYFCASSSRGYELRGTQYFGPGTRLLVL.

This clonotype was picked up many times. The chain combines TRBV7-9 with TRBJ1-2, with D unresolved. The V gene lost 5 bases and the J gene lost 2 bases, with 9 bases spanning the gap. There are 13 residues in the CDR3. The V gene's germline CDR1 is SEHNR and CDR2 FQNEAQ (reference sequence). This CDR3 is CASSREANYGYTF. The CDR3 DNA reads as TGTGCCAGCAGCCGGGAAGCAAACTATGGCTACACCTTC.

This clonotype came up many times. The V call is TRBV10-3, the J call TRBJ1-2; D may be TRBD1 (5 bases). The CDR3 contains 13 residues. V was clipped by 6 bases and J by 9 bases, with 17 bases between them. Germline CDR1 ENHRY, CDR2 SYGVKD. For the CDR3, the DNA is TGTGCCATCAGGGACACCGACCTGGGTAGCTACACCTTC. Translation: CAIRDTDLGSYTF.

This clonotype came up once. This rearrangement joins TRBV20-1 to TRBJ1-5; D remains ambiguous. Trimming took 5 bases from V and 5 from J, leaving 10 bases between them. This CDR3 is 12 amino acids long. In germline, CDR1 is DFQATT, CDR2 SNEGSKA (reference sequence). The CDR3 region has the DNA TGCAGTGCTGCTTCCCCTGATCAGCCCCAGCATTTT. Translated: CSAASPDQPQHF.

Regarding this clonotype: It may be a read error: a sequence one base away is much more abundant. The chain couples TRBV20-1 to TRBJ1-1, with a weak D call TRBD1 (5 bases). Per the germline V gene, CDR1 is DFQATT and CDR2 is SNEGSKA (reference sequence). This CDR3 is 11 amino acids long. CDR3 in amino acids: CGARIRDEAFF. The CDR3 nucleotides read TGCGGTGCTAGAATCAGGGATGAAGCTTTCTTT.

With regard to this clonotype: Just one base apart from a much larger clone, this may be a read error. This chain connects TRBV6-2 or TRBV6-3 to TRBJ1-1; weak D call: TRBD1 (5 bases). Germline V gene data show CDR1 as MNHEY and CDR2 as SVGEGT. Between the trimmed V and J ends, which lost 4 bases and 6 bases, there was a span of 9 bases. The length of the CDR3 is 12 residues. CDR3 region: CASSSGHPEAFF. DNA of the CDR3: TGTGCCAGCAGTTCTGGACATCCTGAAGCTTTCTTT.

The rearrangement joins TRBV4-1 to TRBJ2-7, with 7 bases lining up with TRBD1. The CDR3 totals 15 residues. V shed 1 base, J shed 2 bases, and the junction held 5 bases outside the gene matches. From germline, CDR1 is MGHRA and CDR2 YSYEKL. CDR3 sequence (DNA): TGCGCCAGCAGCCAAGTGACAGGGTCCCCCTACGAGCAGTACTTC. This sequence encodes CASSQVTGSPYEQYF.

This clonotype has ten or more counts. V is TRBV27 and J is TRBJ1-5, with TRBD1 identical over 10 bases. The CDR3 covers 15 residues. Per the germline V gene, CDR1 is MNHEY and CDR2 is SMNVEV (reference sequence). V lost 3 bases to trimming and J lost 7 bases; unmatched junction nucleotides: 6. The CDR3 nucleotides read TGTGCCAGCAGTTTCCTGGACAGGGGGAGGCAGCCCCAGCATTTT. This translates into CASSFLDRGRQPQHF.

J is TRBJ2-3 and V is TRBV19; 8 positions match TRBD2. CDR3 length: 15 amino acids. The trim removed 3 bases at V and 1 base at J, leaving 3 bases unmatched. CDR1 is LNHDA, CDR2 SQIVND, per germline (reference sequence). For the CDR3, the DNA is TGTGCCAGTAGTATCCGTAGCGGGGGCACAGATACGCAGTATTTT. Translating gives CASSIRSGGTDTQYF.

This clonotype was detected many times. This chain links TRBV18 with TRBJ2-1; 10 bases match TRBD2. The ends lost 0 bases at V and 5 bases at J; junction bases unmatched: 7. The CDR3 is 17 residues long. Germline CDR1 is KGHSH and CDR2 is LQKENI. The CDR3 region has the DNA TGTGCCAGCTCACCACCGAAACGAGCGGGAGGGGACAATGAGCAGTTCTTC. Protein sequence: CASSPPKRAGGDNEQFF.

This clonotype has a count of ten or more. The genes are TRBV7-8 and TRBJ1-6, with D unclear. Germline V CDR1 and CDR2: SGHVS, FQNEAQ. V was trimmed by 1 base and J by 10 bases, leaving 23 bases between them. The CDR3 spans 18 residues. The CDR3 region is CASSLVSSRLRLGSPLHF. The CDR3 coding sequence is TGTGCCAGCAGCTTAGTCTCTTCCCGTCTCAGGCTAGGCTCACCCCTCCACTTT.

The V call is TRBV6-1, the J call TRBJ1-6; TRBD1 matches at 8 bases. Germline values: CDR1 MNHNS, CDR2 SASEGT. The CDR3 runs to 14 residues. After removal of 5 bases from V and 9 bases from J, the junction contained 6 bases not matched to a gene. The chain's CDR3 is CASSQGASGSPLHF. Here the CDR3 DNA reads TGTGCCAGCAGTCAGGGGGCGTCAGGTTCACCCCTCCACTTT.